This T cell receptor beta chain appears in the sequencing data of a study of blood T cells in healthy people across ages. Next came a second PCR, run for roughly 6 to 11 cycles, which used a sample-barcoded 5' primer along with a J-beta primer mix. Researchers report that a template-switch adaptor with 12 random nucleotides tagged each cDNA molecule. All samples gave at least 3 million CDR3-containing paired-end reads. TCRdb itself ran the 5' RACE reads through MiXCR, one entry per CDR3 protein. This table has around 500,000 distinct CDR3 sequences, about 28% appearing once. In its sample, this clonotype was seen many times. Another study also made use of these data, one on T cells of mothers and their children.

The clonotype comes from a boy aged 2 to 9 in good health. The sequenced sample consisted of blood.

The CDR3 coding sequence is TGTGCCAGCAGCCCCGACAGGGCTCGACTTCAGAGCTCCTACAATGAGCAGTTCTTC. It encodes CASSPDRARLQSSYNEQFF. The V and J genes are TRBV3-2 and TRBJ2-1; the table's D call, TRBD1, has no DNA check behind it. TRBV3-2 is flagged as a pseudogene. CDR3 length equals 19 residues.